This T cell receptor (beta chain) was sequenced for a study of T cells after yellow fever vaccination. For the study at large: The fractions with low cell numbers were processed using SMART-Seq v4 Ultra Low Input.

A 5'RACE template-switching step, the method used to make TCR cDNA, added a universal primer site and UMIs. MiXCR, applied by TCRdb to the 5' RACE reads, yields one record per CDR3 protein. Among approximately 550,000 distinct CDR3 sequences listed, under 25% were seen once. This clonotype was seen a few times. The antigen is not known. Overall study results and limits: Clonotypes shared by both compartments, CD4 and CD8, made up a small share. Sorted repertoires could include abundant contaminating clonotypes from bulk cells.

With 1 base removed from V and 1 base from J, the gap between germline ends came to 9 bases. Germline loops: CDR1 DFQATT, CDR2 SNEGSKA (reference sequence). CDR3 length equals 14 residues. The starting material was PBMCs, obtained 15 days after the yellow fever booster vaccination. The sequence came from a man in his thirties or forties who received the YFV17D yellow fever vaccine. The V and J genes are TRBV20-1 and TRBJ2-3; D perhaps matches TRBD2 (6 bases). Here the CDR3 reads CSARVTGGTDTQYF. The CDR3 DNA sequence: TGCAGTGCTAGAGTCACGGGGGGCACAGATACGCAGTATTTT.